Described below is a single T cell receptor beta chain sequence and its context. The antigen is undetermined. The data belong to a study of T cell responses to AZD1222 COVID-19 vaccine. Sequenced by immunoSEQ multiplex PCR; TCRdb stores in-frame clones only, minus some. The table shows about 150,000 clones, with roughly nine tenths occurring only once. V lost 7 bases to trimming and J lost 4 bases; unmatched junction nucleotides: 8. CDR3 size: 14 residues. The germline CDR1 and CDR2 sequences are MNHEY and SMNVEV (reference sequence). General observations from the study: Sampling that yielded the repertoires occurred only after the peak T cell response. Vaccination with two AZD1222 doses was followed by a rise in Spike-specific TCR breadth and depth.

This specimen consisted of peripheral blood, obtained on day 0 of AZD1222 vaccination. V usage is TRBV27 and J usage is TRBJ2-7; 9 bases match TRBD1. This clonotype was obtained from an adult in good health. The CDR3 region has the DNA TGTGCCAGCACCCACAGACAGGGGGGTTACGAGCAGTACTTC. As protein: CASTHRQGGYEQYF.